The clone carrying this T cell receptor (beta chain) was recorded only once. This sample is part of a study of PD-L1 blockade in urothelial cancer. Libraries were prepared by immunoSEQ multiplex PCR; TCRdb keeps only in-frame clonotypes and omits some of them. The sample lists some 30,000 clones, about 89% occurring once. From germline, CDR1 is SQVTM and CDR2 ANQGSEA. V lost 2 bases and J 2 bases, leaving 5 bases between the germline ends. The CDR3 runs 12 residues. The sequence came from a man over 45 with urothelial cancer. Source: PBMCs, taken around atezolizumab (anti-PD-L1) treatment. The chain employs TRBV29-1 and TRBJ2-3; D remains ambiguous. The CDR3 nucleotides read TGCAGCGTTGAACGGTACACAGATACGCAGTATTTT. It is translated as CSVERYTDTQYF.